The 26 T cell receptor beta chains below were found in one sample sequenced in a study of cytomegalovirus exposure and HLA in healthy donors. The repertoire was sequenced with immunoSEQ multiplex PCR; TCRdb's copy has only in-frame clones and lacks some. The sample has roughly 98,000 clones, roughly 89% seen once; the top ten hold roughly 3.9%. Source material: PBMCs. These receptors all stem from a woman in her thirties in good health and CMV-seronegative.

The V call is TRBV25-1, the J call TRBJ2-1, with TRBD2 identical over 9 bases. Germline V lookup: CDR1 MGHDK, CDR2 SYGVNS. The J segment lost 6 bases and the V segment lost 4 bases, leaving 4 bases of the junction unmatched. The CDR3 is made up of 14 amino acids. CDR3 sequence (DNA): TGTGCCAGCAGTGTAGCGGGAGTCGTCAATGAGCAGTTCTTC. This translates into CASSVAGVVNEQFF.

This clone is medium-sized by share. V usage is TRBV5-3 and J usage is TRBJ2-3, with D tentatively TRBD2 (5 bases). TRBV5-3 is recorded as an ORF, its role being uncertain. The CDR3 is 17 amino acids. V was clipped by 3 bases and J by 2 bases, with 19 bases between them. CDR3 in DNA: TGTGCCAGAAGCTCCCGAGTGAGGGCTCCCAACACAGATACGCAGTATTTT. It encodes CARSSRVRAPNTDTQYF.

This clone was seen just once. V usage is TRBV4-1 and J usage is TRBJ1-1, with TRBD1 matching 7 bases. Per the germline V gene, CDR1 is MGHRA and CDR2 is YSYEKL. After removal of 0 bases from V and 3 bases from J, the junction contained 4 bases not matched to a gene. This CDR3 contains 15 residues. The DNA for the CDR3 is TGCGCCAGCAGCCAAGATAGGCAGGGGGACACTGAAGCTTTCTTT. Amino acid sequence: CASSQDRQGDTEAFF.

V usage is TRBV16 and J usage is TRBJ2-1; D might be TRBD1 (5 bases). In germline, CDR1 is KGHSY, CDR2 FQNENV. This CDR3 comprises 14 residues. The V end was cut by 5 bases, the J end by 6 bases, with 14 bases between. CDR3: CASSTQGVGNEQFF. In DNA, the CDR3 is TGTGCCAGCAGCACGCAGGGTGTTGGCAATGAGCAGTTCTTC.

The genes are TRBV4-2 and TRBJ2-5; 14 bases map to TRBD2. Germline assignment: CDR1 LGHNA and CDR2 YNFKEQ. The CDR3 consists of 18 residues. V gave up 2 bases and J gave up 4 bases; unmatched junction bases: 9. The chain's CDR3 is CASSQTGLAGVEGETQYF. The CDR3 nucleotides read TGTGCCAGCAGCCAAACGGGACTAGCGGGGGTTGAAGGAGAGACCCAGTACTTC.

This rearrangement joins TRBV7-3 to TRBJ2-7; D is perhaps TRBD2 (6 bases). V was shortened by 3 bases and J by 6 bases, with 15 bases between the two germline ends. The germline gives CDR1 SGHTA, CDR2 FQGTGA. CDR3 length: 14 amino acids. The CDR3: CASSFGGLRGEQYF. The CDR3 bases are TGTGCCAGCAGCTTCGGGGGTCTTAGGGGCGAGCAGTACTTC.

CDR3 sequence: CAISLDRDGYTF. CDR3 DNA sequence: TGTGCCATCTCATTGGACAGGGACGGCTACACCTTC. The chain has TRBV10-3 and TRBJ1-2; 8 bases fit TRBD1. V shed 8 bases, J shed 8 bases, and the junction held 7 bases outside the gene matches. The length of the CDR3 is 12 residues. Germline V gene lookup returns CDR1 ENHRY and CDR2 SYGVKD.

This clone was counted once. The chain joins TRBV11-2 to TRBJ1-6; D unclear. This CDR3 comprises 13 residues. The V and J ends lost 0 bases and 8 bases respectively, with 5 bases between them. The germline CDR1 and CDR2 sequences are SGHAT and FQNNGV. CDR3 DNA sequence: TGTGCCAGCAGCTTAGATGAGGATTCACCCCTCCACTTT. Amino acid sequence: CASSLDEDSPLHF.

This rearrangement joins TRBV19 to TRBJ1-1; no definite D call. CDR1 and CDR2 from the germline V gene are LNHDA and SQIVND (reference sequence). Trimming took off 6 bases at V and 1 base at J, with 15 bases between the two ends. The CDR3 length is 15 residues. CDR3 region: CASSLGGDRNTEAFF. The CDR3 DNA sequence: TGTGCCAGTAGCCTCGGCGGGGATAGGAACACTGAAGCTTTCTTT.

The table lists this clone with a count of one. The CDR3: CASSLIRASGGDEQFF. Here the CDR3 DNA reads TGCGCCAGCAGCTTGATTAGGGCTAGCGGGGGAGATGAGCAGTTCTTC. The rearrangement uses TRBV5-1 and TRBJ2-1; 10 bases fit TRBD2. The CDR3 runs 16 residues. CDR1 and CDR2 from the germline V gene are SGHRS and YFSETQ. V shed 1 base and J 8 bases; nucleotides not matched to a gene: 9.

A single count supports this clone. The V call is TRBV5-5, the J call TRBJ1-3; D is uncertain. The CDR3 is made up of 16 amino acids. Germline CDR1 reads SGHKS; CDR2 reads YYEKEE (reference sequence). Trimming cost V 0 bases and J 4 bases, with 14 bases left between them. CDR3 in DNA: TGTGCCAGCAGCTTGGGTTTTTTTGACTCCGGAAACACCATATATTTT. Translating gives CASSLGFFDSGNTIYF.

V usage is TRBV5-4 and J usage is TRBJ1-3; 9 bases fit TRBD1. The germline V gene has CDR1 SGHNT and CDR2 YYREEE (reference sequence). V lost 2 bases, J lost 1 base, and 1 base stayed unmatched. This CDR3 has 15 amino acids. CDR3 in amino acids: CASSFGTGSGNTIYF. CDR3 nucleotides: TGTGCCAGCAGCTTCGGGACAGGGTCTGGAAACACCATATATTTT.

The chain couples TRBV18 to TRBJ2-2; possibly TRBD1 for D (5 bases). V was trimmed by 3 bases and J by 2 bases, leaving 16 bases between them. The germline V gene has CDR1 KGHSH and CDR2 LQKENI. The CDR3 sequence is 17 residues long. The CDR3 bases are TGTGCCAGCTCACCTAGTTCCAGGGTCCTAAACACCGGGGAGCTGTTTTTT. Translated, it gives CASSPSSRVLNTGELFF.

The rearrangement uses TRBV27 and TRBJ2-2; TRBD1 aligns across 9 bases. The V gene end was trimmed by 3 bases and the J gene end by 8 bases; junction bases not matched to a gene: 13. CDR3 length: 17 amino acids. Germline assignment: CDR1 MNHEY and CDR2 SMNVEV (reference sequence). In DNA, the CDR3 is TGTGCCAGCAGTTTCCCCGCCTCCGGGACAGGGTATGGGGAGCTGTTTTTT. Translating it yields CASSFPASGTGYGELFF.

This chain uses TRBV7-9 with TRBJ2-5; 8 bases match TRBD2. This CDR3 spans 13 amino acids. V lost 8 bases, J lost 4 bases, and 6 bases stayed unmatched. Germline CDR1 is SEHNR and CDR2 is FQNEAQ (reference sequence). CDR3 DNA sequence: TGTGCCAGCGCTCCCCGGGGGGGAGAGACCCAGTACTTC. Translated: CASAPRGGETQYF.

The rearrangement joins TRBV5-6 to TRBJ1-1, with D possibly TRBD1 on 6 matching bases. Germline lookup yields CDR1 SGHDT and CDR2 YYEEEE. The CDR3 runs to 16 residues. Trimming shortened V by 4 bases and J by 4 bases, and 20 bases separated the two germline ends. CDR3 nucleotide sequence: TGTGCCAGCAGCCCCATAGCGGCGGGGGCGGGCACTGAAGCTTTCTTT. Its protein product is CASSPIAAGAGTEAFF.

The chain has TRBV29-1 and TRBJ2-6, with a possible D match to TRBD1 (5 bases). This CDR3 comprises 15 residues. The V end was cut by 5 bases, the J end by 1 base, with 12 bases between. Germline V gene data show CDR1 as SQVTM and CDR2 as ANQGSEA. CDR3 coding DNA: TGCAGCGTTCCTAGGGGTGAGTCTGGGGCCAACGTCCTGACTTTC. Translation gives CSVPRGESGANVLTF. Together with reference TRBV29-1 and TRBJ2-6, the CDR3 gives the full variable domain: SAVISQKPSRDICQRGTSLTIQCQVDSQVTMMFWYRQQPGQSLTLIATANQGSEATYESGFVIDKFPISRPNLTFSTLTVSNMSPEDSSIYLCSVPRGESGANVLTFGAGSRLTVL.

This chain uses TRBV29-1 with TRBJ1-1; 8 bases agree with TRBD1. Germline V gene data show CDR1 as SQVTM and CDR2 as ANQGSEA. V lost 7 bases, J lost 4 bases, and 5 bases stayed unmatched. CDR3 length: 12 residues. CDR3 amino acids: CSAGTGVTEAFF. The CDR3 bases are TGCAGCGCCGGGACAGGCGTCACTGAAGCTTTCTTT.

The rearrangement links TRBV21-1 to TRBJ2-1; TRBD2, the D gene given by the table, was not confirmed from the DNA. TRBV21-1 has pseudogene status. The CDR3 is 17 amino acids. CDR3 residues: CASSKPLRGRGEDEQFF. In nucleotides, the CDR3 is TGTGCCAGCAGCAAACCCCTCCGGGGGAGAGGGGAGGATGAGCAGTTCTTC.

This clone was counted only a few times. This chain uses TRBV13 with TRBJ1-2; possible D gene TRBD1, 5 bases. Trimming took 0 bases from V and 2 from J, leaving 19 bases between them. The CDR3 consists of 18 residues. The V gene's germline CDR1 is PRHDT and CDR2 FYEKMQ (reference sequence). The CDR3: CASSLGQTGRGGNYGYTF. As DNA, the CDR3 is TGTGCCAGCAGCTTAGGACAGACCGGGAGGGGAGGGAACTATGGCTACACCTTC.

This chain connects TRBV5-1 to TRBJ2-4, with a possible D match to TRBD1 (5 bases). V was shortened by 0 bases and J by 10 bases, with 11 bases between the two germline ends. The CDR3 contains 13 residues. Germline CDR1 reads SGHRS; CDR2 reads YFSETQ. The CDR3: CASSLGAGMIQYF. The CDR3 nucleotides read TGCGCCAGCAGCTTGGGTGCAGGGATGATTCAGTACTTC.

This clone was observed once. This chain links TRBV5-4 with TRBJ2-2, with 11 nucleotides matching TRBD2. This CDR3 region has 17 residues. V lost 4 bases and J lost 4; bases outside the gene matches: 9. CDR1 and CDR2 from the germline V gene are SGHNT and YYREEE (reference sequence). This chain's CDR3 is CASSPEASGGRTGELFF. CDR3 bases: TGTGCCAGCAGCCCAGAGGCTAGCGGGGGGCGCACCGGGGAGCTGTTTTTT. The full variable domain, in which reference TRBV5-4 and TRBJ2-2 provide the parts outside the CDR3, is ETGVTQSPTHLIKTRGQQVTLRCSSQSGHNTVSWYQQALGQGPQFIFQYYREEENGRGNFPPRFSGLQFPNYSSELNVNALELDDSALYLCASSPEASGGRTGELFFGEGSRLTVL.

In its sample, this clone was seen many times. The chain joins TRBV19 to TRBJ2-1, with D possibly being TRBD2 (5 bases). V lost 6 bases and J 0 bases, leaving 18 bases between the germline ends. Germline CDR1 is LNHDA and CDR2 is SQIVND (reference sequence). This CDR3 comprises 17 residues. This CDR3 reads CASRKAGLRRSYNEQFF. The CDR3 DNA reads TGTGCCAGTAGGAAGGCGGGTCTAAGGCGCTCCTACAATGAGCAGTTCTTC.

The chain combines TRBV6-1 with TRBJ1-1; TRBD1 aligns across 7 bases. The CDR3 is made up of 14 amino acids. Trimming at V came to 5 bases and at J to 6 bases, leaving 9 bases not matched to a gene. Germline V gene lookup returns CDR1 MNHNS and CDR2 SASEGT. In DNA, the CDR3 is TGTGCCAGCAGTAAGGTGGGGGACAGCTCTGAAGCTTTCTTT. Amino acid sequence: CASSKVGDSSEAFF.

The gene calls are TRBV7-2 and TRBJ2-3; unclear D gene. Trimming removed 5 bases at V and 1 base at J, with 10 bases between. Germline loops: CDR1 SGHTA, CDR2 FQGNSA. The CDR3 has 14 residues. The CDR3, as DNA: TGTGCCAGCAGCGAGAATTCCCGCACAGATACGCAGTATTTT. It is translated as CASSENSRTDTQYF.

This chain uses TRBV5-4 with TRBJ2-1, with 8 positions matching TRBD1. The CDR3 is made up of 19 amino acids. Germline CDR1 and CDR2: SGHNT and YYREEE (reference sequence). V lost 0 bases to trimming and J lost 3 bases; unmatched junction nucleotides: 14. CDR3 sequence (DNA): TGTGCCAGCAGCTTGGGAGTCCAGGGGGCTGGCGATGGCTACAATGAGCAGTTCTTC. As protein: CASSLGVQGAGDGYNEQFF. Supplemented by reference TRBV5-4 and TRBJ2-1, the full variable domain reads ETGVTQSPTHLIKTRGQQVTLRCSSQSGHNTVSWYQQALGQGPQFIFQYYREEENGRGNFPPRFSGLQFPNYSSELNVNALELDDSALYLCASSLGVQGAGDGYNEQFFGPGTRLTVL.